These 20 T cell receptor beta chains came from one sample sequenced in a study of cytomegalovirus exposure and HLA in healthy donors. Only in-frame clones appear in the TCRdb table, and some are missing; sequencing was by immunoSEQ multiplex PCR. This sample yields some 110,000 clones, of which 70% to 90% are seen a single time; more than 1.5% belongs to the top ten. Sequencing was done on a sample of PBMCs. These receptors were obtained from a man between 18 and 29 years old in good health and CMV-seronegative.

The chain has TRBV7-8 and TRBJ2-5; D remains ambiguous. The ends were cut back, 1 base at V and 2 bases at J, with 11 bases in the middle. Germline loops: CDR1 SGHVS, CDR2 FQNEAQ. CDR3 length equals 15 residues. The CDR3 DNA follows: TGTGCCAGCAGCTTAGGCGCCCGGAGACAAGAGACCCAGTACTTC. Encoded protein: CASSLGARRQETQYF. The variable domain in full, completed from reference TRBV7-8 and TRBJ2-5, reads GAGVSQSPRYKVAKRGQDVALRCDPISGHVSLFWYQQALGQGPEFLTYFQNEAQLDKSGLPSDRFFAERPEGSVSTLKIQRTQQEDSAVYLCASSLGARRQETQYFGPGTRLLVL.

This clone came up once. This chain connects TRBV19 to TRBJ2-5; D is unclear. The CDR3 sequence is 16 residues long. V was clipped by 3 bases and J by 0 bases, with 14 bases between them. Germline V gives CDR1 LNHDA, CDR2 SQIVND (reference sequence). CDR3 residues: CASSIVFSRNQETQYF. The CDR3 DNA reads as TGTGCCAGTAGTATTGTGTTTAGCAGAAACCAAGAGACCCAGTACTTC.

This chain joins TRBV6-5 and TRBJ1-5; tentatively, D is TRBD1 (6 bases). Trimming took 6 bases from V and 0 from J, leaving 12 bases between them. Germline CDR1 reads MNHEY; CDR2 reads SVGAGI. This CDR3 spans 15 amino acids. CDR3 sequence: CASRWTENSNQPQHF. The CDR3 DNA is TGTGCCAGCAGGTGGACAGAAAATAGCAATCAGCCCCAGCATTTT.

CDR3 bases: TGTGCCAGCTCTCGAGGTGGCTTCGAGCAGTACTTC. Protein product: CASSRGGFEQYF. The chain couples TRBV6-5 to TRBJ2-7, with D uncertain. This CDR3 has 12 residues. Trimming removed 8 bases at V and 6 bases at J, with 14 bases between. Germline CDR1 and CDR2: MNHEY and SVGAGI.

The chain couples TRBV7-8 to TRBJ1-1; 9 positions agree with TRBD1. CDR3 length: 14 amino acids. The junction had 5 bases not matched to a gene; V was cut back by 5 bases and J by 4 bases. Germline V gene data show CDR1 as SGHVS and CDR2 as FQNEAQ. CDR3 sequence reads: CASSPTGGITEAFF. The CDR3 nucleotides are TGTGCCAGCAGCCCGACAGGGGGTATCACTGAAGCTTTCTTT.

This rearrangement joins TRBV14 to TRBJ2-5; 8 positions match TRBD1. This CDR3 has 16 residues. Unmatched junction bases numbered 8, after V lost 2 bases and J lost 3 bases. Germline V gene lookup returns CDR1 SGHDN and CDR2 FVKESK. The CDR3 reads CASSQTGQAPKETQYF. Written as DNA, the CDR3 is TGTGCCAGCAGCCAAACGGGACAGGCTCCCAAAGAGACCCAGTACTTC.

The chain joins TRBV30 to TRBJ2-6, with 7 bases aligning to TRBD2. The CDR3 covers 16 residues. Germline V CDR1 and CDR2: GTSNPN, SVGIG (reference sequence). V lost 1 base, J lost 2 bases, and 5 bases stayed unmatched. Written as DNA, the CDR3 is TGTGCCTGGAGTGGAACTCGGGAGGCTGGGGCCAACGTCCTGACTTTC. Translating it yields CAWSGTREAGANVLTF.

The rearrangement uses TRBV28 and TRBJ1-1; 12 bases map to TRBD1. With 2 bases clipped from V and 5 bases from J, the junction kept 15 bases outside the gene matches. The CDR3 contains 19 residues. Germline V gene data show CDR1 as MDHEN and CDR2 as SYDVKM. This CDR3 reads CASSLLSFRDRGLGTEAFF. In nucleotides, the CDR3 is TGTGCCAGCAGTTTACTTTCGTTCCGGGACAGGGGGCTGGGAACTGAAGCTTTCTTT.

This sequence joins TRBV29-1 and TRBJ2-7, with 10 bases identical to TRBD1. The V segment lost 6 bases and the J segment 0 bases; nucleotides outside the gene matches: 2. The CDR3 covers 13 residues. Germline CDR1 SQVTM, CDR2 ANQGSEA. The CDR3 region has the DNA TGCAGCGTCGGACAGGGGGTCTCCTACGAGCAGTACTTC. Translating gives CSVGQGVSYEQYF.

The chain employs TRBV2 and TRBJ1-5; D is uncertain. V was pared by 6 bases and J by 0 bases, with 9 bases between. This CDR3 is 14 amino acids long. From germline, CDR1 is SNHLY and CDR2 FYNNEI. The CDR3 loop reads CASSATYSNQPQHF. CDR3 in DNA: TGTGCCAGCAGCGCCACTTATAGCAATCAGCCCCAGCATTTT.

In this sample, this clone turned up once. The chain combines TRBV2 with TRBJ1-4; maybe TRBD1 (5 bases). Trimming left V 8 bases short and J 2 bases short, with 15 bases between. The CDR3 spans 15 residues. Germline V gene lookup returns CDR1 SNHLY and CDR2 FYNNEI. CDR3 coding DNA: TGTGCCAGCCAAATTCAGGGCCTCACTAATGAAAAACTGTTTTTT. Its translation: CASQIQGLTNEKLFF.

CDR3 nucleotide sequence: TGTGCCAGTACAGGGATTGGCAATCAGCCCCAGCATTTT. This translates into CASTGIGNQPQHF. This chain connects TRBV2 to TRBJ1-5; tentative D call: TRBD1 (6 bases). This CDR3 region has 13 residues. Trimming stripped 9 bases from V and 2 bases from J, with 11 bases between. CDR1 is SNHLY, CDR2 FYNNEI, per germline.

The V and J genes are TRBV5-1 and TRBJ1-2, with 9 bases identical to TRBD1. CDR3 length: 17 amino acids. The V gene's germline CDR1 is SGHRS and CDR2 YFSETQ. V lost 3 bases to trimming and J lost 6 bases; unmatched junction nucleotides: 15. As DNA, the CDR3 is TGCGCCAGCAGCTCCATCGGATCGGGACAGGGTTATAATGGCTACACCTTC. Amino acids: CASSSIGSGQGYNGYTF.

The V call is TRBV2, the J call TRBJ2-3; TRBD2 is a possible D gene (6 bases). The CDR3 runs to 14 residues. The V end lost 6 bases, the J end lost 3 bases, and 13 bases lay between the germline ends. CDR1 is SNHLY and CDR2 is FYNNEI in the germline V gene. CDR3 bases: TGTGCCAGCAGATCGGGACTTAAAACAGATACGCAGTATTTT. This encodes CASRSGLKTDTQYF.

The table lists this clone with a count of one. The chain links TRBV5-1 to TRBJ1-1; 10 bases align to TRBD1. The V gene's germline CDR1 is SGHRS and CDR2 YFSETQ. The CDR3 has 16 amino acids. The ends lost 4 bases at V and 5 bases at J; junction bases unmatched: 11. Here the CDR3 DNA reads TGCGCCAGCAGCCAGGAGACAGGGGGCTTGTGGACTGAAGCTTTCTTT. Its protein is CASSQETGGLWTEAFF.

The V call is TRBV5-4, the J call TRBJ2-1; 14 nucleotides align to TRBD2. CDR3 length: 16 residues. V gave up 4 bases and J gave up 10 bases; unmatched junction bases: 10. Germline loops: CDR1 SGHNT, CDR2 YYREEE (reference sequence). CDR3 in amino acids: CASSGRGLAGEEEQFF. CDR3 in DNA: TGTGCCAGCAGCGGGAGGGGACTAGCGGGAGAGGAAGAGCAGTTCTTC.

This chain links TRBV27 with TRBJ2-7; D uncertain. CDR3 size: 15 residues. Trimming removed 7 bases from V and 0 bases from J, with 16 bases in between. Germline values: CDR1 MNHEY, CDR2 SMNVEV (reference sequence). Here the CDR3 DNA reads TGTGCCAGCACCCTATCTTGGGCCAACTCCTACGAGCAGTACTTC. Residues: CASTLSWANSYEQYF.

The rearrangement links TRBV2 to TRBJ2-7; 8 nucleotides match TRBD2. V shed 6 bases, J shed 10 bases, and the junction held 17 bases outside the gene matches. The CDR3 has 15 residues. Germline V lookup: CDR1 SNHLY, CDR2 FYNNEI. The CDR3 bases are TGTGCCAGCAGGGGAGGGGTAGCGGGGAAGACGGGCCAGTACTTC. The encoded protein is CASRGGVAGKTGQYF.

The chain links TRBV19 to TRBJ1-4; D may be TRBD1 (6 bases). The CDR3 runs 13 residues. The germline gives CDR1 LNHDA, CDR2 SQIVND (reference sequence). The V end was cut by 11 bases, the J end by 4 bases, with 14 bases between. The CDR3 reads CALSGDNNEKLFF. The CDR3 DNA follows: TGTGCCCTAAGTGGGGACAATAATGAAAAACTGTTTTTT.

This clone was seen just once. CDR3 protein: CASTRRALAGGPGSGELFF. In nucleotides, the CDR3 is TGTGCCAGTACCCGGAGAGCTCTAGCGGGGGGGCCGGGATCCGGGGAGCTGTTTTTT. This chain connects TRBV19 to TRBJ2-2, with 12 bases aligning to TRBD2. The trim removed 7 bases at V and 6 bases at J, leaving 18 bases unmatched. CDR3 size: 19 residues. CDR1 and CDR2 from the germline V gene are LNHDA and SQIVND (reference sequence).